A single sample is the source of the 20 T cell receptor beta chains below, sequenced in a study of CD8 T cells in Susac syndrome (dated by TCRdb to the late 2010s). Libraries came from the immunoSEQ multiplex PCR assay. RNA was extracted using the RNeasy kit, and about 0.5 to 1 ug of the RNA was reverse transcribed with random hexamers. TCRdb's own reprocessing of the public reads used fastp at Q25 and MiXCR and kept productive beta chains. One record per CDR3 amino acid sequence lists the most common genes and DNA. Here the sample has about 300,000 distinct CDR3 sequences; roughly 81% occur a single time. Jointly, the top ten make up 0.095% to 0.14% of the sample. Sequenced sample: CD8+ T cells from PBMCs. Every receptor here comes from a human donor with multiple sclerosis.

V usage is TRBV11-2 and J usage is TRBJ2-1, with a possible D match to TRBD2 (6 bases). Germline V CDR1 and CDR2: SGHAT, FQNNGV. V dropped 6 bases and J dropped 0 bases, with 9 bases sitting between them. The CDR3 consists of 14 residues. CDR3 in amino acids: CASRTRGSYNEQFF. CDR3 nucleotide sequence: TGTGCCAGCAGGACTAGAGGCTCCTACAATGAGCAGTTCTTC.

V and J are TRBV2 and TRBJ1-3; D not certain. V lost 7 bases, J lost 2 bases, and 15 bases lay in between. This CDR3 is 15 amino acids long. The germline CDR1 and CDR2 sequences are SNHLY and FYNNEI. DNA of the CDR3: TGTGCCAGCACTATACATCCCGGGCCTGGAAACACCATATATTTT. This encodes CASTIHPGPGNTIYF.

The chain joins TRBV6-4 to TRBJ2-1; 9 bases match TRBD2. Germline V gene sequence: CDR1 MRHNA, CDR2 SNTAGT. Losses at the gene ends were 8 bases for V and 9 bases for J; bases not matched to a gene: 11. There are 14 residues in the CDR3. The CDR3 DNA follows: TGTGCCAGCCCTGTTATTGGCGGGAGGGTTGAGCAGTTCTTC. This sequence encodes CASPVIGGRVEQFF.

The J gene is TRBJ2-7, the V gene TRBV23-1, with a tentative D call TRBD1 (5 bases). TRBV23-1 is given ORF status, its function remaining uncertain. The CDR3 has 16 residues. V lost 4 bases to trimming and J lost 1 base, with 17 bases between them. The CDR3 here is CASSPTTTAFSYEQYF. The CDR3 bases are TGCGCCAGCAGTCCAACCACGACAGCCTTTTCCTACGAGCAGTACTTC.

The chain uses TRBV11-2 and TRBJ2-3, with no clear D. Germline V CDR1 and CDR2: SGHAT, FQNNGV. The CDR3 is 15 residues long. Trimming took off 0 bases at V and 3 bases at J, with 10 bases between the two ends. The CDR3 bases are TGTGCCAGCAGCTTAGAGGCCCGGCTGACAGATACGCAGTATTTT. It is translated as CASSLEARLTDTQYF.

This clonotype was detected once. The chain is built from TRBV7-9 and TRBJ2-1; D possibly matches TRBD1 or TRBD2 (6 bases each). This CDR3 contains 16 residues. V lost 3 bases to trimming and J lost 3 bases, with 15 bases between them. Germline values: CDR1 SEHNR, CDR2 FQNEAQ (reference sequence). The CDR3 region is CASSFVRGPDYNEQFF. The DNA of the CDR3 is TGTGCCAGCAGCTTCGTCCGGGGGCCCGACTACAATGAGCAGTTCTTC.

The chain combines TRBV27 with TRBJ1-5, with unresolved D. Trimming left V 2 bases short and J 4 bases short, with 12 bases between. Germline CDR1 and CDR2: MNHEY and SMNVEV (reference sequence). CDR3 length: 15 amino acids. For the CDR3, the DNA is TGTGCCAGCAGTTTAGGTTCCCACGGAAATCAGCCCCAGCATTTT. Its protein product is CASSLGSHGNQPQHF.

This chain uses TRBV12-3 or TRBV12-4 with TRBJ2-7; no definite D call. The CDR3 has 12 residues. Trimming took 3 bases from V and 3 from J, leaving 6 bases between them. The CDR3 DNA reads as TGTGCCAGCAGTTTCTTATTCTACGAGCAGTACTTC. This gives the protein CASSFLFYEQYF.

The V and J genes are TRBV9 and TRBJ2-7; TRBD1 matches at 7 bases. The CDR3 totals 15 residues. The junction had 11 bases not matched to a gene; V was cut back by 5 bases and J by 3 bases. CDR1 and CDR2 from the germline V gene are SGDLS and YYNGEE. CDR3: CASSSTGAVDYEQYF. The CDR3 DNA reads TGTGCCAGCAGTTCTACAGGGGCGGTGGACTACGAGCAGTACTTC. The full variable domain, in which reference TRBV9 and TRBJ2-7 provide the parts outside the CDR3, is DSGVTQTPKHLITATGQRVTLRCSPRSGDLSVYWYQQSLDQGLQFLIQYYNGEERAKGNILERFSAQQFPDLHSELNLSSLELGDSALYFCASSSTGAVDYEQYFGPGTRLTVT.

This clonotype was recorded only once. The V call is TRBV29-1, the J call TRBJ2-1, with D tentatively TRBD1 or TRBD2 (6 bases each). Germline V gene data show CDR1 as SQVTM and CDR2 as ANQGSEA. The CDR3 has 13 amino acids. V lost 6 bases and J lost 7, with 16 bases in between. CDR3 loop: CSVLGGGRNEQFF. The CDR3, as DNA: TGCAGCGTACTCGGAGGGGGGCGGAATGAGCAGTTCTTC.

V is TRBV14 and J is TRBJ2-1; the match to TRBD2 covers 10 bases. The CDR3 extends over 16 amino acids. After removal of 2 bases from V and 3 bases from J, the junction contained 4 bases not matched to a gene. Germline V CDR1 and CDR2: SGHDN, FVKESK. The CDR3 loop reads CASSQLLAGLYNEQFF. As DNA, the CDR3 is TGTGCCAGCAGCCAATTACTAGCGGGACTCTACAATGAGCAGTTCTTC.

The chain recombines TRBV28 with TRBJ1-1, with TRBD1 as a possible D gene (6 bases). Germline values: CDR1 MDHEN, CDR2 SYDVKM. The CDR3 runs 14 residues. V lost 6 bases to trimming and J lost 3 bases, with 14 bases between them. The CDR3 reads CASREGYRDTEAFF. CDR3 nucleotides: TGTGCCAGCAGGGAAGGGTACAGGGACACTGAAGCTTTCTTT. The whole variable domain, remainder taken from reference TRBV28 and TRBJ1-1, is DVKVTQSSRYLVKRTGEKVFLECVQDMDHENMFWYRQDPGLGLRLIYFSYDVKMKEKGDIPEGYSVSREKKERFSLILESASTNQTSMYLCASREGYRDTEAFFGQGTRLTVV.

This clonotype was seen just once. V usage is TRBV3-1 and J usage is TRBJ2-2, with D maybe TRBD1 (5 bases). CDR1 LGHDT and CDR2 YNNKEL come from the germline V gene (reference sequence). Trimming stripped 6 bases from V and 6 bases from J, with 17 bases between. The CDR3 length is 15 residues. The CDR3 loop is CASSKTQGDSGELFF. The CDR3 DNA sequence: TGTGCCAGCAGTAAGACCCAAGGGGATTCCGGGGAGCTGTTTTTT.

The chain has TRBV29-1 and TRBJ1-1; possible D gene TRBD1, 6 bases. Deletions cut 6 bases from V and 12 bases from J, with 17 bases between. The CDR3 has 11 amino acids. Germline V gene sequence: CDR1 SQVTM, CDR2 ANQGSEA. CDR3 sequence reads: CSVGTNKRPFF. CDR3 nucleotides: TGCAGCGTGGGGACAAACAAAAGGCCTTTCTTT.

The rearrangement uses TRBV9 and TRBJ2-1; TRBD1 agrees at 10 bases. The trim removed 4 bases at V and 7 bases at J, leaving 8 bases unmatched. The germline CDR1 and CDR2 sequences are SGDLS and YYNGEE. This CDR3 is built from 15 residues. CDR3 coding DNA: TGTGCCAGCAGCCTCGGGGGACAGGGGTCAAATGAGCAGTTCTTC. It encodes CASSLGGQGSNEQFF.

The chain's CDR3 is CASSLSLAATDTQYF. The DNA of the CDR3 is TGTGCCAGCAGTTTGTCGCTAGCGGCCACAGATACGCAGTATTTT. The gene calls are TRBV28 and TRBJ2-3, with TRBD2 identical over 7 bases. V lost 3 bases to trimming and J lost 2 bases; unmatched junction nucleotides: 5. Germline V lookup: CDR1 MDHEN, CDR2 SYDVKM. The CDR3 spans 15 residues. Variable domain in full (rest from reference TRBV28 and TRBJ2-3): DVKVTQSSRYLVKRTGEKVFLECVQDMDHENMFWYRQDPGLGLRLIYFSYDVKMKEKGDIPEGYSVSREKKERFSLILESASTNQTSMYLCASSLSLAATDTQYFGPGTRLTVL.

This clonotype was counted a few times. CDR3 in amino acids: CASSWRRGRGTGELFF. The CDR3 bases are TGTGCCAGCAGCTGGCGGCGGGGACGTGGCACCGGGGAGCTGTTTTTT. The chain links TRBV11-2 to TRBJ2-2; TRBD2 might be the D (6 bases). Germline lookup yields CDR1 SGHAT and CDR2 FQNNGV. This CDR3 is built from 16 residues. With 4 bases removed from V and 4 bases from J, the gap between germline ends came to 16 bases.

The chain recombines TRBV28 with TRBJ2-7; 12 bases are shared with TRBD2. V shed 7 bases and J 3 bases; nucleotides not matched to a gene: 10. Germline V gene sequence: CDR1 MDHEN, CDR2 SYDVKM. The CDR3 loop spans 16 amino acids. The CDR3 nucleotides read TGTGCCAGCAAAAAAAGGAGGACTAGCGGGATCTACGAGCAGTACTTC. It yields the protein CASKKRRTSGIYEQYF.

The chain employs TRBV9 and TRBJ2-7; D is perhaps TRBD2 (6 bases). The CDR3 spans 12 residues. The ends were cut back, 4 bases at V and 3 bases at J, with 8 bases in the middle. Germline V CDR1 and CDR2: SGDLS, YYNGEE. CDR3 sequence (DNA): TGTGCCAGCAGCTCGCGGGACTACGAGCAGTACTTC. It encodes CASSSRDYEQYF.

The chain combines TRBV11-2 with TRBJ2-6; D uncertain. Trimming removed 3 bases at V and 2 bases at J, with 5 bases between. CDR1 and CDR2 from the germline V gene are SGHAT and FQNNGV. The CDR3 covers 14 residues. In DNA form, the CDR3 reads TGTGCCAGCAGCTTTGACCCTGGGGCCAACGTCCTGACTTTC. Translated: CASSFDPGANVLTF.